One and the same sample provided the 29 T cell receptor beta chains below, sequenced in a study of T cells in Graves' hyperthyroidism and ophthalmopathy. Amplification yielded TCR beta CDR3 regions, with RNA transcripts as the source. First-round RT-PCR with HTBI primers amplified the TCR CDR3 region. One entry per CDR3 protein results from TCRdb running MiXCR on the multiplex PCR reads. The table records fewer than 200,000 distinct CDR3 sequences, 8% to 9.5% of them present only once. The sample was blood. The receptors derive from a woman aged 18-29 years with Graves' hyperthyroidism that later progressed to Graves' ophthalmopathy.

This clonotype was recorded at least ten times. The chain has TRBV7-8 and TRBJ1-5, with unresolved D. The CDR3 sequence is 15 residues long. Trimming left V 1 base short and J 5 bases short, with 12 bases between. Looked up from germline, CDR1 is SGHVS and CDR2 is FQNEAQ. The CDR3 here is CASSLDSSGDQPQHF. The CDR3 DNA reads TGTGCCAGCAGCTTAGACTCCTCAGGCGATCAGCCCCAGCATTTT.

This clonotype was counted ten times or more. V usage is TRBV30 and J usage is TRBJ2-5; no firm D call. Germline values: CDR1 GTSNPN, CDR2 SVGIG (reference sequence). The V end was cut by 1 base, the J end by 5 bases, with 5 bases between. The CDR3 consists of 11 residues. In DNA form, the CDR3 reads TGTGCCTGGAGTGGTCGGGAGACCCAGTACTTC. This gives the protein CAWSGRETQYF.

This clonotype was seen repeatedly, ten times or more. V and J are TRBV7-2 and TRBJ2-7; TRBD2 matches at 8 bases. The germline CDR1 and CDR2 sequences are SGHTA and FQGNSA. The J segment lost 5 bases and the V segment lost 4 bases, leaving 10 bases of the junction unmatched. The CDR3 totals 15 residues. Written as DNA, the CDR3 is TGTGCCAGCAGCTCCGGGACTAGTATCGTAGACGAGCAGTACTTC. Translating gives CASSSGTSIVDEQYF.

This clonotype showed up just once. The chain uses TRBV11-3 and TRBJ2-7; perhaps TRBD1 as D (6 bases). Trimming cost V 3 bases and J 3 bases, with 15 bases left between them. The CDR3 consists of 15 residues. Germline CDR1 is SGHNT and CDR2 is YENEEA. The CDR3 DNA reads TGTGCCAGCAGCTTGTACGGGACAACTAACTACGAGCAGTACTTC. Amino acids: CASSLYGTTNYEQYF.

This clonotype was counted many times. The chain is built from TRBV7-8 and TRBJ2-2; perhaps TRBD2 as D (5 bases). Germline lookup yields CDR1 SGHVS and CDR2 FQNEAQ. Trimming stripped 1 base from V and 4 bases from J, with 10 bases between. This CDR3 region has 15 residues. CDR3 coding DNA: TGTGCCAGCAGCTTAGGGGTCGCGGGCACCGGGGAGCTGTTTTTT. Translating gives CASSLGVAGTGELFF.

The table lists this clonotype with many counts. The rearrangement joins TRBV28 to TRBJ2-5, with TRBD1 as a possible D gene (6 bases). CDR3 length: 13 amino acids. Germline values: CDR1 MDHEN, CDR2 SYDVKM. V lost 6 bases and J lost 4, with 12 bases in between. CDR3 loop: CASRLSGAETQYF. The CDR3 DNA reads TGTGCCAGCAGGTTGTCAGGGGCAGAGACCCAGTACTTC.

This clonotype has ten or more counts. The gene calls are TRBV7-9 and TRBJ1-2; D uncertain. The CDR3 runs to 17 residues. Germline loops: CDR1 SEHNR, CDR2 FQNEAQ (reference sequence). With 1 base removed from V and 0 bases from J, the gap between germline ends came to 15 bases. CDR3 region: CASSLELFERANYGYTF. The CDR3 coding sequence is TGTGCCAGCAGCTTAGAATTATTTGAACGGGCTAACTATGGCTACACCTTC.

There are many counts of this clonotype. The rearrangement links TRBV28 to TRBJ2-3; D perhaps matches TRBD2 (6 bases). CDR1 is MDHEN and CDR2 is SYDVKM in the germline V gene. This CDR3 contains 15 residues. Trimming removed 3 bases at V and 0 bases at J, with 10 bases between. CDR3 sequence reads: CASSFPRESTDTQYF. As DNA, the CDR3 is TGTGCCAGCAGTTTCCCACGGGAGAGCACAGATACGCAGTATTTT.

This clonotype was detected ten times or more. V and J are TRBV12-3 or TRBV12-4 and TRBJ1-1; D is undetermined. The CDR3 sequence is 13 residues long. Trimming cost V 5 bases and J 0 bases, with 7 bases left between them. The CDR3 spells CASSKTMNTEAFF. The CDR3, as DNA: TGTGCCAGCAGTAAGACCATGAACACTGAAGCTTTCTTT.

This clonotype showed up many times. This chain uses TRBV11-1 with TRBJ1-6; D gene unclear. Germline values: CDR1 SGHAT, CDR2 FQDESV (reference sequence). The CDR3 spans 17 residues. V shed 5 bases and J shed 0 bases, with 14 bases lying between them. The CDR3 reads CASSPSTPSSYNSPLHF. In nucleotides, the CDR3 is TGTGCCAGCAGCCCGTCGACCCCGAGCTCCTATAATTCACCCCTCCACTTT.

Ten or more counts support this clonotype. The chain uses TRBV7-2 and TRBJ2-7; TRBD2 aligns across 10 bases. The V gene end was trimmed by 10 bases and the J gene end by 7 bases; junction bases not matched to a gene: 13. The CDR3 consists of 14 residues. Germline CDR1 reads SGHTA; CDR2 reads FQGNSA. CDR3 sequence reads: CATQLAGGPGEQYF. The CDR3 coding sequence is TGTGCCACCCAATTAGCGGGGGGCCCGGGTGAGCAGTACTTC.

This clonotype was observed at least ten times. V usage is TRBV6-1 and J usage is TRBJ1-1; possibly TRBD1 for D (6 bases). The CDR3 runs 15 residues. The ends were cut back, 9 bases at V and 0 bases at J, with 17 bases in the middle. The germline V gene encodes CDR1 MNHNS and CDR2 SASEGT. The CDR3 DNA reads TGTGCCAGTAAACCTACAGGGTTCATGAACACTGAAGCTTTCTTT. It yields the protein CASKPTGFMNTEAFF.

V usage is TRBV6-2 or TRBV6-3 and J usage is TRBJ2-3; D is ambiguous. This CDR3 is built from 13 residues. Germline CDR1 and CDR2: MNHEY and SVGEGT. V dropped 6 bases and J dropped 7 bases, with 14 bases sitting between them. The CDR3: CASRYTVGNTQYF. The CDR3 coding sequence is TGTGCCAGCAGATATACGGTGGGGAATACGCAGTATTTT.

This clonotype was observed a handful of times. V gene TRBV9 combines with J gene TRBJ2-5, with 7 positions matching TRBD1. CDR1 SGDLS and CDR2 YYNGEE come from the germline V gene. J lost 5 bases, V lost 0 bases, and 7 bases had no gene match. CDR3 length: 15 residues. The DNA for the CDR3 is TGTGCCAGCAGCGTAGCCCCAGACAGGGTCGAGACCCAGTACTTC. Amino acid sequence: CASSVAPDRVETQYF.

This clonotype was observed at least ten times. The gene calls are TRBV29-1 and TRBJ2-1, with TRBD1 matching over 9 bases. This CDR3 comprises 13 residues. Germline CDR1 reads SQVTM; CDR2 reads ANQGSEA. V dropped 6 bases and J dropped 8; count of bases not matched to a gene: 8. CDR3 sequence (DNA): TGCAGCGTAACCGGGACAGGGCAGTATGAGCAGTTCTTC. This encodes CSVTGTGQYEQFF.

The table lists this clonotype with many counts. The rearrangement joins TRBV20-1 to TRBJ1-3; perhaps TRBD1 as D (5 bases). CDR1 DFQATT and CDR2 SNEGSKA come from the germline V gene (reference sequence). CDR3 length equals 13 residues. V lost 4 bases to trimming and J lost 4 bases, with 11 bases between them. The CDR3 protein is CSAIDSRGNTIYF. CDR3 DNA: TGCAGTGCTATTGACAGCCGCGGAAACACCATATATTTT.

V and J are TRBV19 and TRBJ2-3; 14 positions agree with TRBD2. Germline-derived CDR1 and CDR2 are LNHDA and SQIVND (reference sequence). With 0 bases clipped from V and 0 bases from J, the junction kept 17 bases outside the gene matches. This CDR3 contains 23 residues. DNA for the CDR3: TGTGCCAGTAGTATAGATCCAATAATGACTAGCGGGGGGGCCTTTCCCAGCACAGATACGCAGTATTTT. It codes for CASSIDPIMTSGGAFPSTDTQYF. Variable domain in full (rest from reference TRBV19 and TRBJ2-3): DGGITQSPKYLFRKEGQNVTLSCEQNLNHDAMYWYRQDPGQGLRLIYYSQIVNDFQKGDIAEGYSVSREKKESFPLTVTSAQKNPTAFYLCASSIDPIMTSGGAFPSTDTQYFGPGTRLTVL.

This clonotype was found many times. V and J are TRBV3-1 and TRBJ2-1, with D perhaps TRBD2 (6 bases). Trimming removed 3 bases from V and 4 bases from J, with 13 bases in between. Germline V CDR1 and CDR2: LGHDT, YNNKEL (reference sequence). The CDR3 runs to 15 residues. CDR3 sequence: CASSQEASAYNEQFF. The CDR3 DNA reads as TGTGCCAGCAGCCAGGAGGCTAGCGCTTACAATGAGCAGTTCTTC.

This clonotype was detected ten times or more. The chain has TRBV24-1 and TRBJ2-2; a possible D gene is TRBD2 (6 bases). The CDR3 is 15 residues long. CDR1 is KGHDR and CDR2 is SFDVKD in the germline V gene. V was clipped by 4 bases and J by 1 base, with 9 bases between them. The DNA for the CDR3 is TGTGCCACCAGTGAGGCCGGGAGGAACACCGGGGAGCTGTTTTTT. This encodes CATSEAGRNTGELFF.

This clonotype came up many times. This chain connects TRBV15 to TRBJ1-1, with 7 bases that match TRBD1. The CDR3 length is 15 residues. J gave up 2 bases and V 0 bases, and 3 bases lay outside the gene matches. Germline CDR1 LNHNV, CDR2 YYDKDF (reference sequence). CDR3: CATSRDRGGNTEAFF. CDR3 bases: TGTGCCACCAGCAGAGACAGGGGGGGAAACACTGAAGCTTTCTTT.

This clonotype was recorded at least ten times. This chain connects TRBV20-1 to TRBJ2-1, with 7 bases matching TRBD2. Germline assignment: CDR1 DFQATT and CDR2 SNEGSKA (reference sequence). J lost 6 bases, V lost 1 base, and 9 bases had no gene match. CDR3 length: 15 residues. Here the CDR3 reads CSARVIASGTNEQFF. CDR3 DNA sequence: TGCAGTGCTAGAGTTATCGCTAGCGGCACCAATGAGCAGTTCTTC.

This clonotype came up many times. CDR3 sequence: CSEVGPSGSTDTQYF. DNA for the CDR3: TGCAGCGAAGTGGGCCCCAGCGGAAGCACAGATACGCAGTATTTT. This chain connects TRBV20-1 to TRBJ2-3; a weak D match, TRBD2 (5 bases). CDR1 is DFQATT and CDR2 is SNEGSKA in the germline V gene (reference sequence). The CDR3 is made up of 15 amino acids.

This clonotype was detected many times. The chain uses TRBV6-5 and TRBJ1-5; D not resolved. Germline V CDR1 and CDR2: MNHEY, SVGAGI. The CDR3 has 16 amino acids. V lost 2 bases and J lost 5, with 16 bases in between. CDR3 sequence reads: CASSYPSRRFDQPQHF. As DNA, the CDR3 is TGTGCCAGCAGTTACCCTTCTCGAAGATTCGATCAGCCCCAGCATTTT.

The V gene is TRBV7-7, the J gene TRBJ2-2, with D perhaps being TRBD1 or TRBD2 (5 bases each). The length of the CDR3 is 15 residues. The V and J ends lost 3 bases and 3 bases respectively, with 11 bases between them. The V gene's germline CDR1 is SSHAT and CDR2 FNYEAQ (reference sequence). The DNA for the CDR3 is TGTGCCAGCAGCTTGAGAGGGGATGACACCGGGGAGCTGTTTTTT. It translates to CASSLRGDDTGELFF.

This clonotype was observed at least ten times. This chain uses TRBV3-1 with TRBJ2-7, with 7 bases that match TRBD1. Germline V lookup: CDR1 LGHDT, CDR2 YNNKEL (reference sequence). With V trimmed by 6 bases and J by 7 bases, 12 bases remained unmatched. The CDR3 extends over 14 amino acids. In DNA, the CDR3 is TGTGCCAGCAGTCCTTGGGACAGATCCCCGGAGCAGTACTTC. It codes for CASSPWDRSPEQYF.

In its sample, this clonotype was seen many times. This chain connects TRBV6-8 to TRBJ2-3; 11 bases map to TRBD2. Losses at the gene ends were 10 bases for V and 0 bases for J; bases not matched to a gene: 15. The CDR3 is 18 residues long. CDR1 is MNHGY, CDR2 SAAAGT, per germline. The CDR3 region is CANHRQASGGSSTDTQYF. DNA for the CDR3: TGTGCCAACCATCGTCAGGCTAGCGGGGGGAGTAGCACAGATACGCAGTATTTT.

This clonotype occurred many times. The CDR3 sequence is CASSLPAGVPTDTQYF. The CDR3 DNA reads TGTGCCAGCAGCTTACCAGCGGGGGTACCCACAGATACGCAGTATTTT. V is TRBV7-3 and J is TRBJ2-3; 8 nucleotides agree with TRBD2. Germline V CDR1 and CDR2: SGHTA, FQGTGA. There are 16 residues in the CDR3. J gave up 2 bases and V 2 bases, and 6 bases lay outside the gene matches.

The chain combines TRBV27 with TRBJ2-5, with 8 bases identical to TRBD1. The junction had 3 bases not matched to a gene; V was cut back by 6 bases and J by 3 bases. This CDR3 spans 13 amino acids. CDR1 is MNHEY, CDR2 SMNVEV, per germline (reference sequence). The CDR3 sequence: CASSLTGEETQYF. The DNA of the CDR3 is TGTGCCAGCAGCTTGACAGGGGAAGAGACCCAGTACTTC.

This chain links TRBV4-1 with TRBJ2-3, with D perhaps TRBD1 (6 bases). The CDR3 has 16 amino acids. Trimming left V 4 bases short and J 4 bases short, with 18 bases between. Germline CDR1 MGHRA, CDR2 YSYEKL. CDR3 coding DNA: TGCGCCAGCAGCCTCCCTAAGGGGGTTTATGCAGATACGCAGTATTTT. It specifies CASSLPKGVYADTQYF.